The clone carrying this T cell receptor (beta chain) was observed once. Its specificity is not known. The record originates from a study of T cell responses to AZD1222 COVID-19 vaccine. The study, taken as a whole, reports: Spike-specific TCR depth and breadth grew after two AZD1222 doses.

The data were produced by immunoSEQ multiplex PCR, yet TCRdb's version contains in-frame clones alone and is incomplete. Here the sample spans 120,000 to 150,000 clones, 75% to 85% being singletons. The CDR3 runs to 13 residues. Germline CDR1 SNHLY, CDR2 FYNNEI. V was pared by 6 bases and J by 6 bases, with 14 bases between. The sequence derives from an adult in good health. This specimen was peripheral blood, taken on day 0 of MenACWY control vaccination. The rearrangement uses TRBV2 and TRBJ1-2; D may be TRBD1 (6 bases). The CDR3 region is CASRKTGSDGYTF. In nucleotides, the CDR3 is TGTGCCAGCAGAAAAACAGGGTCCGATGGCTACACCTTC.